The rows below give T cell receptor beta chains drawn from one sample of a study of blood T cell repertoires in COVID-19. The method was immunoSEQ multiplex PCR; TCRdb's version includes in-frame clones alone and lacks a portion of them. The sample lists about 15,000 clones, 87% occurring once. The sequenced material came from peripheral blood. Receptors were obtained from a human donor with active COVID-19. The donor label of this sample is uncertain. CDR3s include the opening cysteine and the closing phenylalanine or tryptophan. The order of the fields is J gene, V gene, clone size, D gene, CDR3 length, CDR3 protein, CDR3 DNA. A D gene is named only where the DNA matches it firmly. A row's size may be missing; if present it is once, few, many or a size class.

>TRBJ1-5|TRBV19|-|-|17
CASSPTVHRVSNQPQHF
TGTGCCAGTAGCCCCACCGTGCACAGGGTCAGCAATCAGCCCCAGCATTTT
>TRBJ1-4|TRBV19|once|-|12
CASDSPNEKLFF
TGTGCCTCGGACAGCCCTAATGAAAAACTGTTTTTT
>TRBJ2-7|TRBV11-2|-|-|16
CASSLRGRDVFYEQYF
TGTGCCAGCAGCTTAAGGGGGCGGGACGTTTTCTACGAGCAGTACTTC
>TRBJ2-7|TRBV18|few|-|14
CASSPFGQTYEQYF
TGTGCCAGCTCACCATTCGGACAGACCTACGAGCAGTACTTC
>TRBJ2-2|TRBV18|-|-|14
CASSPGGNTGELFF
TGTGCCAGCTCACCAGGCGGGAACACCGGGGAGCTGTTTTTT
>TRBJ1-1|TRBV7-8|-|TRBD1|15
CASSLVLTGGTEAFF
TGTGCCAGCAGCTTAGTTTTGACAGGGGGGACTGAAGCTTTCTTT
>TRBJ2-7|TRBV11-1|-|TRBD2|14
CASSLLAGTYEQYF
TGTGCCAGCAGCTTACTAGCGGGAACCTACGAGCAGTACTTC
>TRBJ2-7|TRBV30|-|TRBD1|14
CAWSVQGGPYEQYF
TGTGCCTGGAGTGTACAGGGGGGCCCCTACGAGCAGTACTTC
>TRBJ1-2|TRBV7-9|-|-|15
CASSSDRRLNYGYTF
TGTGCCAGCAGCTCCGACAGGAGACTTAACTATGGCTACACCTTC
>TRBJ2-2|TRBV19|once|TRBD1|17
CASTSGTGRVGTGELFF
TGTGCCAGTACATCCGGGACAGGGAGAGTTGGCACCGGGGAGCTGTTTTTT
>TRBJ1-1|TRBV6-5|-|-|14
CASKVIGKNTEAFF
TGTGCCAGCAAAGTAATCGGGAAGAACACTGAAGCTTTCTTT
>TRBJ1-3|TRBV19|-|-|15
CASSIDWRILNTIYF
TGTGCCAGTAGTATAGATTGGAGAATCTTAAACACCATATATTTT
>TRBJ2-1|TRBV30|-|-|12
CAWSTQYNEQFF
TGTGCCTGGAGTACGCAGTACAATGAGCAGTTCTTC
>TRBJ2-1|TRBV12-3/TRBV12-4|-|-|12
CASSLTSNEQFF
TGTGCCAGCAGTCTCACTAGCAATGAGCAGTTCTTC
>TRBJ2-7|TRBV27|-|TRBD1|14
CASSSGTGFYEQYF
TGTGCCAGCAGTTCGGGGACAGGGTTCTACGAGCAGTACTTC
>TRBJ2-5|TRBV5-4|-|-|13
CASSNPTQETQYF
TGTGCCAGCAGCAACCCCACTCAAGAGACCCAGTACTTC
>TRBJ1-1|TRBV18|-|-|13
CASAPPSFTEAFF
TGTGCCAGCGCACCCCCCAGTTTCACTGAAGCTTTCTTT
>TRBJ1-5|TRBV6-1|-|TRBD1|17
CASSEGTGLRGNQPQHF
TGTGCCAGCAGTGAGGGGACAGGGCTCAGGGGGAATCAGCCCCAGCATTTT
>TRBJ1-6|TRBV28|-|-|19
CASSSTVMQGMLLNSPLHF
TGTGCCAGCAGTTCAACGGTTATGCAGGGGATGTTACTCAATTCACCCCTCCACTTT
>TRBJ2-1|TRBV29-1|once|-|14
CSVTQRGGGNEQFF
TGCAGCGTTACACAAAGGGGGGGAGGCAATGAGCAGTTCTTC
>TRBJ2-5|TRBV19|-|-|15
CASSFRQGGVETQYF
TGTGCCAGTAGTTTCAGACAGGGAGGAGTAGAGACCCAGTACTTC
>TRBJ1-4|TRBV6-2/TRBV6-3|-|-|14
CASSGQTPREKLFF
TGTGCCAGCAGTGGACAGACCCCAAGAGAAAAACTGTTTTTT
>TRBJ1-4|TRBV11-2|once|-|16
CASRSDFGGLSEKLFF
TGTGCCAGCAGATCTGATTTTGGGGGGTTGAGTGAAAAACTGTTTTTT
>TRBJ2-7|TRBV19|-|TRBD1|16
CASSIVTGTGRGEQYF
TGTGCCAGTAGTATAGTAACCGGGACAGGGAGAGGGGAGCAGTACTTC
>TRBJ2-2|TRBV2|-|TRBD2|17
CASRASGGQRGTGELFF
TGTGCCAGCAGGGCTAGCGGGGGACAACGTGGGACCGGGGAGCTGTTTTTT
>TRBJ2-2|TRBV7-9|-|-|16
CASGGEGGPNTGELFF
TGTGCCAGCGGCGGGGAGGGGGGACCCAACACCGGGGAGCTGTTTTTT
>TRBJ1-1|TRBV11-2|-|-|14
CASSPERDPWEAFF
TGTGCCAGCAGCCCAGAGCGGGACCCCTGGGAAGCTTTCTTT
>TRBJ1-6|TRBV2|medium-sized|TRBD1|14
CASSRTGGDSPLHF
TGTGCCAGCAGTCGGACAGGGGGCGATTCACCCCTCCACTTT
>TRBJ1-5|TRBV3-1/TRBV3-2|-|-|13
CASSQEGGQPQHF
TGTGCCAGCAGCCAAGAAGGGGGTCAGCCCCAGCATTTT
>TRBJ1-2|TRBV30|-|TRBD1|15
CAWNVGTGVNYGYTF
TGTGCCTGGAATGTCGGGACAGGGGTCAACTATGGCTACACCTTC
>TRBJ2-7|TRBV28|-|-|16
CASSSRSGTLMGEQYF
TGTGCCAGCAGTTCTAGGAGCGGGACACTAATGGGCGAGCAGTACTTC
>TRBJ1-1|TRBV2|-|-|14
CASSESLGGIEAFF
TGTGCCAGCAGTGAATCCCTCGGCGGAATTGAAGCTTTCTTT
>TRBJ1-1|TRBV11-3|-|-|15
CASTQVGGGNTEAFF
TGTGCCAGCACCCAGGTGGGCGGGGGGAACACTGAAGCTTTCTTT
>TRBJ2-3|TRBV19|-|TRBD1|15
CASSFRTGGRDTQYF
TGTGCCAGTAGTTTCAGGACAGGGGGCCGAGATACGCAGTATTTT
>TRBJ1-5|TRBV19|-|-|16
CASSIGPGRSNQPQHF
TGTGCCAGTAGTATCGGGCCAGGGAGGAGCAATCAGCCCCAGCATTTT
>TRBJ2-7|TRBV29-1|-|-|14
CSPGGNIKVNEQYF
TGCAGCCCTGGGGGGAACATCAAGGTCAACGAGCAGTACTTC
>TRBJ1-2|TRBV21-1|-|-|16
CASSEDRAFLVYGYTF
TGTGCCAGCAGCGAAGACAGGGCTTTTTTGGTCTATGGCTACACCTTC
>TRBJ1-2|TRBV19|-|TRBD1|14
CASSIEGASYGYTF
TGTGCCAGTAGTATCGAGGGGGCGAGCTATGGCTACACCTTC
>TRBJ2-3|TRBV6-4|-|TRBD2|15
CASSEGAGGTDTQYF
TGTGCCAGCAGTGAGGGAGCGGGAGGCACAGATACGCAGTATTTT
>TRBJ1-6|TRBV30|-|-|15
CAWDFGSGYNSPLHF
TGTGCCTGGGACTTCGGGAGTGGGTATAATTCACCCCTCCACTTT